Below, 18 T cell receptor beta chains from the same sample are listed, as sequenced in a study of OX40 agonist ivuxolimab in advanced cancers. Assay: immunoSEQ multiplex PCR; the TCRdb copy retains only in-frame clones and omits some. The sample includes about 51,000 clones, about 78% of them seen just once. This sample comprised CD4+ or CD8+ T cells sorted from blood, obtained in a trial of the OX40 agonist ivuxolimab. Receptors were obtained from an adult with an advanced solid tumor such as melanoma, head and neck, liver or kidney cancer.

V gene TRBV7-2 combines with J gene TRBJ1-6; unclear D gene. V lost 4 bases, J lost 8 bases, and 12 bases lay in between. The CDR3 extends over 14 amino acids. Germline CDR1 and CDR2: SGHTA and FQGNSA. The CDR3 DNA reads TGTGCCAGCAGCTCCCAGGCGGGGTATTCACCCCTCCACTTT. It translates to CASSSQAGYSPLHF.

V and J are TRBV28 and TRBJ2-1, with 10 nucleotides matching TRBD1. The germline V gene encodes CDR1 MDHEN and CDR2 SYDVKM. The trim removed 5 bases at V and 12 bases at J, leaving 13 bases unmatched. CDR3 length: 15 residues. DNA of the CDR3: TGTGCCAGCAGTCCCCAAGGACAGGGGGGCTGGGGGCAGTTCTTC. Residues: CASSPQGQGGWGQFF.

This clone was counted ten times or more. The V call is TRBV29-1, the J call TRBJ2-1; 10 nucleotides agree with TRBD2. The CDR3 extends over 13 amino acids. V was pared by 5 bases and J by 6 bases, with 4 bases of the junction left unmatched. Germline V CDR1 and CDR2: SQVTM, ANQGSEA. CDR3 residues: CSVTGLASNEQFF. The CDR3 DNA reads as TGCAGCGTTACGGGACTAGCGTCCAATGAGCAGTTCTTC.

This sequence joins TRBV28 and TRBJ1-2; possibly TRBD1 for D (6 bases). Per germline, CDR1 MDHEN and CDR2 SYDVKM. CDR3 size: 14 residues. Trimming took off 3 bases at V and 5 bases at J, with 13 bases between the two ends. The CDR3 spells CASSFGGRNYGYTF. CDR3 sequence (DNA): TGTGCCAGCAGTTTCGGGGGGCGAAATTATGGCTACACCTTC.

The rearrangement links TRBV9 to TRBJ2-1, with D possibly matching TRBD1 (6 bases). CDR3 length: 15 amino acids. The V gene lost 0 bases and the J gene lost 4 bases, with 11 bases spanning the gap. Germline lookup yields CDR1 SGDLS and CDR2 YYNGEE. CDR3 protein: CASSVEETGYNEQFF. The CDR3 DNA is TGTGCCAGCAGCGTAGAGGAGACAGGTTACAATGAGCAGTTCTTC.

V and J are TRBV11-3 and TRBJ2-7, with D hard to call. Per germline, CDR1 SGHNT and CDR2 YENEEA. Deletions cut 2 bases from V and 3 bases from J, with 11 bases between. The length of the CDR3 is 14 residues. For the CDR3, the DNA is TGTGCCAGCAGCTTAAATTCGGGCGGCTACGAGCAGTACTTC. Its translation is CASSLNSGGYEQYF.

This rearrangement joins TRBV5-8 to TRBJ1-1; no reliable D call. The CDR3 sequence is 15 residues long. Germline-derived CDR1 and CDR2 are SGHTS and YDEGEE. V was pared by 0 bases and J by 3 bases, with 12 bases between. Written as DNA, the CDR3 is TGTGCCAGCAGCTTGGAACCGCGATGGGACACTGAAGCTTTCTTT. Protein sequence: CASSLEPRWDTEAFF.

The chain joins TRBV6-1 to TRBJ1-2; D gene ambiguous. Trimming removed 7 bases from V and 1 base from J, with 13 bases in between. The CDR3 length is 14 residues. The germline CDR1 and CDR2 sequences are MNHNS and SASEGT. CDR3 nucleotide sequence: TGTGCCAGCATTCCGGGTCGGAGTAACTATGGCTACACCTTC. It encodes CASIPGRSNYGYTF.

The genes are TRBV5-1 and TRBJ1-2, with unresolved D. The CDR3 has 13 amino acids. Trimming removed 1 base at V and 6 bases at J, with 10 bases between. The germline V gene encodes CDR1 SGHRS and CDR2 YFSETQ. This CDR3 is CASSLRAGDGYTF. The CDR3 nucleotides are TGCGCCAGCAGCTTGCGCGCCGGGGATGGCTACACCTTC.

This chain joins TRBV28 and TRBJ2-3; D gene unclear. Germline V lookup: CDR1 MDHEN, CDR2 SYDVKM. This CDR3 is built from 13 residues. The V end was cut by 5 bases, the J end by 6 bases, with 12 bases between. Here the CDR3 DNA reads TGTGCCAGCAGTAAAAGACCATTTGATACGCAGTATTTT. Protein product: CASSKRPFDTQYF.

V gene TRBV6-5 combines with J gene TRBJ1-2, with D uncertain. The germline V gene encodes CDR1 MNHEY and CDR2 SVGAGI. There are 10 residues in the CDR3. V lost 6 bases, J lost 8 bases, and 7 bases lay in between. DNA of the CDR3: TGTGCCAGCAGACAAACGGGCTACACCTTC. Translation gives CASRQTGYTF.

This chain joins TRBV6-5 and TRBJ1-4, with a possible D match to TRBD1 (5 bases). The CDR3 extends over 13 amino acids. Germline CDR1 is MNHEY and CDR2 is SVGAGI. The V gene lost 6 bases and the J gene lost 10 bases, with 15 bases spanning the gap. Here the CDR3 reads CASSIGQGGKLFF. DNA of the CDR3: TGTGCCAGCAGCATAGGGCAGGGAGGAAAACTGTTTTTT.

The chain recombines TRBV5-1 with TRBJ2-1, with TRBD2 identical over 12 bases. From germline, CDR1 is SGHRS and CDR2 YFSETQ. J lost 5 bases, V lost 0 bases, and 6 bases had no gene match. The CDR3 has 17 amino acids. DNA for the CDR3: TGCGCCAGCAGCTTGGGGGGACTAGCGGGTGTCAACAATGAGCAGTTCTTC. It specifies CASSLGGLAGVNNEQFF. The complete variable domain, with remaining parts taken from reference TRBV5-1 and TRBJ2-1, reads KAGVTQTPRYLIKTRGQQVTLSCSPISGHRSVSWYQQTPGQGLQFLFEYFSETQRNKGNFPGRFSGRQFSNSRSEMNVSTLELGDSALYLCASSLGGLAGVNNEQFFGPGTRLTVL.

The chain uses TRBV19 and TRBJ1-5, with 7 nucleotides matching TRBD1. This CDR3 contains 14 residues. Per the germline V gene, CDR1 is LNHDA and CDR2 is SQIVND (reference sequence). Trimming took 3 bases from V and 5 from J; bases not matched to a gene: 4. Here the CDR3 DNA reads TGTGCCAGTAGTATCCGGACAGGCTATCAGCCCCAGCATTTT. This translates into CASSIRTGYQPQHF.

The sample holds one count of this clone. V and J are TRBV7-8 and TRBJ2-7; 9 bases align to TRBD2. CDR1 is SGHVS and CDR2 is FQNEAQ in the germline V gene. V lost 5 bases and J lost 1; bases outside the gene matches: 12. The CDR3 is made up of 17 amino acids. The chain's CDR3 is CASSRISGLAGSYEQYF. The CDR3 DNA is TGTGCCAGCAGCCGTATCTCGGGCCTAGCGGGATCCTACGAGCAGTACTTC.

The V call is TRBV7-8, the J call TRBJ1-1; maybe TRBD1 (5 bases). Germline CDR1 is SGHVS and CDR2 is FQNEAQ. The CDR3 is 14 residues long. V was cut by 4 bases and J by 1 base, with 10 bases left in between. The chain's CDR3 is CASSSRRGNTEAFF. The CDR3, as DNA: TGTGCCAGCAGCTCACGGAGGGGGAACACTGAAGCTTTCTTT.

In this sample, this clone turned up once. V is TRBV7-9 and J is TRBJ2-2, with a tentative D call TRBD1 (5 bases). The germline V gene encodes CDR1 SEHNR and CDR2 FQNEAQ (reference sequence). This CDR3 contains 14 residues. Trimming stripped 1 base from V and 6 bases from J, with 9 bases between. CDR3 coding DNA: TGTGCCAGCAGCTTAGGCAGGGCGGCCGGGGAGCTGTTTTTT. Residues: CASSLGRAAGELFF.

The chain has TRBV27 and TRBJ1-2; D gene ambiguous. Germline CDR1 is MNHEY and CDR2 is SMNVEV (reference sequence). CDR3 length: 13 residues. V lost 3 bases, J lost 6 bases, and 11 bases lay in between. Here the CDR3 DNA reads TGTGCCAGCAGTTTCCTAAGGGCCCATGGCTACACCTTC. Its translation is CASSFLRAHGYTF.